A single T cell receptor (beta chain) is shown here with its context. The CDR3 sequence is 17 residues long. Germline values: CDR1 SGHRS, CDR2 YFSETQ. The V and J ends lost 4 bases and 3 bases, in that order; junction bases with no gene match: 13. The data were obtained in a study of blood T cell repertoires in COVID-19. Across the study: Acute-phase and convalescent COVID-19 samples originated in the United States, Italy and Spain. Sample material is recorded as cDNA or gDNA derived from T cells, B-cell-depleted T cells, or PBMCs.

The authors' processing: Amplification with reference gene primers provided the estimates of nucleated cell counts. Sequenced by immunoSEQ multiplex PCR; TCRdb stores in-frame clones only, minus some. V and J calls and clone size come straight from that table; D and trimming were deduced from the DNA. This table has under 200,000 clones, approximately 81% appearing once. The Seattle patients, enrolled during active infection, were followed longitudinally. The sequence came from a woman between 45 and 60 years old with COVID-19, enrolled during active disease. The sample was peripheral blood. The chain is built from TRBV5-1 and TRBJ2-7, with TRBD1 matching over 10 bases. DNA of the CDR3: TGCGCCAGCAGCCTGACCCCTCAGACAGGGGGCCTCTACGAGCAGTACTTC. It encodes CASSLTPQTGGLYEQYF.